The 27 T cell receptor beta chains reported below all come from one sample, sequenced in a study of T cell repertoires in cytomegalovirus infection. Their recognized antigens are unknown. TCRdb ran MiXCR on the reads and lists one entry per CDR3 protein. The sample holds approximately 910,000 distinct CDR3 sequences; 31% are singletons and the top ten take around an eighth. The sample here was cultured CD8+ T cells from PBMCs, taken from culture after CMV antigen stimulation. Every receptor here comes from a human donor in good health (CMV status not recorded). Some clones in this sample may be carry-over from other donors' samples.

This clonotype occurred a few times. The chain carries TRBV2 and TRBJ2-3, with 8 bases matching TRBD2. The CDR3 length is 14 residues. V lost 1 base, J lost 4 bases, and 1 base stayed unmatched. The V gene's germline CDR1 is SNHLY and CDR2 FYNNEI. As DNA, the CDR3 is TGTGCCAGCAGTGAAGTACTAGCGGCAGATACGCAGTATTTT. It encodes CASSEVLAADTQYF. Complete variable domain (other parts from reference TRBV2 and TRBJ2-3): EPEVTQTPSHQVTQMGQEVILRCVPISNHLYFYWYRQILGQKVEFLVSFYNNEISEKSEIFDDQFSVERPDGSNFTLKIRSTKLEDSAMYFCASSEVLAADTQYFGPGTRLTVL.

This chain connects TRBV28 to TRBJ2-2, with D possibly called TRBD1 or TRBD2 (5 bases each). Trimming pared 10 bases from V and 5 bases from J, leaving 14 bases between. CDR1 is MDHEN, CDR2 SYDVKM, per germline. The CDR3 length is 13 residues. CDR3 residues: CATGRGLTGELFF. CDR3 bases: TGTGCCACCGGACGGGGCTTGACCGGGGAGCTGTTTTTT. Together with reference TRBV28 and TRBJ2-2, the CDR3 gives the full variable domain: DVKVTQSSRYLVKRTGEKVFLECVQDMDHENMFWYRQDPGLGLRLIYFSYDVKMKEKGDIPEGYSVSREKKERFSLILESASTNQTSMYLCATGRGLTGELFFGEGSRLTVL.

The rearrangement uses TRBV6-5 and TRBJ2-1; 7 bases line up with TRBD1. From germline, CDR1 is MNHEY and CDR2 SVGAGI. The CDR3 is 13 residues long. The junction had 3 bases not matched to a gene; V was cut back by 3 bases and J by 7 bases. CDR3 region: CASSYTGVNEQFF. The CDR3 bases are TGTGCCAGCAGTTATACAGGGGTGAATGAGCAGTTCTTC.

The J gene is TRBJ2-1, the V gene TRBV20-1; a weak D match, TRBD2 (6 bases). V was pared by 0 bases and J by 10 bases, with 16 bases between. The CDR3 sequence is 14 residues long. The germline CDR1 and CDR2 sequences are DFQATT and SNEGSKA (reference sequence). CDR3 amino acids: CSARDPTSLSEQFF. In nucleotides, the CDR3 is TGCAGTGCTAGAGATCCAACTAGCCTCAGCGAGCAGTTCTTC.

In its sample, this clonotype was seen a few times. The V gene is TRBV4-1, the J gene TRBJ1-5; 7 positions agree with TRBD1. CDR3 length equals 15 residues. Germline V gives CDR1 MGHRA, CDR2 YSYEKL. V shed 4 bases and J 5 bases; nucleotides not matched to a gene: 8. The CDR3 region is CASSRRRDRDQPQHF. In DNA form, the CDR3 reads TGCGCCAGCAGCCGCCGGAGGGACAGAGATCAGCCCCAGCATTTT.

There are a few counts of this clonotype. The chain recombines TRBV6-5 with TRBJ2-1; 7 bases are shared with TRBD2. This CDR3 is 13 amino acids long. The V gene's germline CDR1 is MNHEY and CDR2 SVGAGI. With V trimmed by 4 bases and J by 5 bases, 2 bases remained unmatched. This chain's CDR3 is CASSWAGDNEQFF. In DNA, the CDR3 is TGTGCCAGCAGTTGGGCGGGGGACAATGAGCAGTTCTTC.

This chain joins TRBV5-6 and TRBJ1-2, with D perhaps TRBD1 (6 bases). Germline-derived CDR1 and CDR2 are SGHDT and YYEEEE. The CDR3 is 14 residues long. Trimming pared 3 bases from V and 4 bases from J, leaving 13 bases between. As DNA, the CDR3 is TGTGCCAGCAGCTCGGGACACTCAATCTATGGCTACACCTTC. The encoded protein is CASSSGHSIYGYTF.

The V gene is TRBV20-1, the J gene TRBJ2-1; D perhaps matches TRBD2 (6 bases). Per the germline V gene, CDR1 is DFQATT and CDR2 is SNEGSKA (reference sequence). Between the trimmed V and J ends, which lost 1 base and 6 bases, there was a span of 13 bases. This CDR3 is 14 amino acids long. The CDR3 region is CSARVGGVVNEQFF. The CDR3 DNA follows: TGCAGTGCTAGAGTAGGAGGGGTGGTCAATGAGCAGTTCTTC.

The gene calls are TRBV6-8 and TRBJ2-7; 7 bases line up with TRBD1. This CDR3 has 15 amino acids. Trimming at V came to 7 bases and at J to 2 bases, leaving 11 bases not matched to a gene. CDR1 is MNHGY and CDR2 is SAAAGT in the germline V gene. DNA of the CDR3: TGTGCCAGCACTTCCTGGGACAGCCTACCCTACGAGCAGTACTTC. As protein: CASTSWDSLPYEQYF.

The rearrangement joins TRBV29-1 to TRBJ2-3; perhaps D is TRBD1 or TRBD2 (6 bases each). The ends were cut back, 6 bases at V and 6 bases at J, with 16 bases in the middle. The CDR3 runs to 13 residues. Germline CDR1 SQVTM, CDR2 ANQGSEA. The CDR3 here is CSVLGGGFDTQYF. The CDR3 region has the DNA TGCAGCGTGCTGGGGGGCGGGTTTGATACGCAGTATTTT.

This clonotype was found a few times. This chain links TRBV27 with TRBJ1-6; tentatively, D is TRBD1 (6 bases). Germline loops: CDR1 MNHEY, CDR2 SMNVEV (reference sequence). Between the trimmed V and J ends, which lost 5 bases and 0 bases, there was a span of 14 bases. The CDR3 covers 17 residues. CDR3 sequence: CASSTRQARSYNSPLHF. CDR3 sequence (DNA): TGTGCCAGCAGTACAAGACAGGCGCGCTCCTATAATTCACCCCTCCACTTT.

This clonotype was counted many times. The rearrangement joins TRBV7-2 to TRBJ2-5, with 9 positions matching TRBD2. Germline assignment: CDR1 SGHTA and CDR2 FQGNSA. The CDR3 spans 17 residues. V was clipped by 4 bases and J by 2 bases; unmatched bases: 11. The CDR3 DNA follows: TGTGCCAGCAGCTCCCCCACCCCAGCGGGGGGACAAGAGACCCAGTACTTC. This sequence encodes CASSSPTPAGGQETQYF.

This chain joins TRBV28 and TRBJ1-1; weak D call: TRBD1 (6 bases). This CDR3 region has 16 residues. CDR1 MDHEN and CDR2 SYDVKM come from the germline V gene. Trimming cost V 4 bases and J 6 bases, with 21 bases left between them. The CDR3 nucleotides are TGTGCCAGCAGTTACGCCCCAGGGGACCACAACGCTGAAGCTTTCTTT. This gives the protein CASSYAPGDHNAEAFF.

The gene calls are TRBV27 and TRBJ2-1, with TRBD1 identical over 8 bases. The CDR3 runs to 16 residues. CDR1 and CDR2 from the germline V gene are MNHEY and SMNVEV (reference sequence). Losses at the gene ends were 4 bases for V and 4 bases for J; bases not matched to a gene: 9. CDR3 nucleotides: TGTGCCAGCAGTTGGGTCGCAGGGGGCGCGTACAATGAGCAGTTCTTC. Translation gives CASSWVAGGAYNEQFF.

V is TRBV28 and J is TRBJ2-3, with a tentative D call TRBD1 (6 bases). V was clipped by 6 bases and J by 5 bases, with 12 bases between them. There are 13 residues in the CDR3. Germline V gives CDR1 MDHEN, CDR2 SYDVKM. In nucleotides, the CDR3 is TGTGCCAGCAGAAAAGGGGGTCAAGATACGCAGTATTTT. Its protein is CASRKGGQDTQYF.

This chain uses TRBV11-2 with TRBJ2-7; D unclear. CDR1 is SGHAT and CDR2 is FQNNGV in the germline V gene. Trimming cost V 2 bases and J 6 bases, with 14 bases left between them. The CDR3 runs 14 residues. The CDR3 protein is CASSLTELTIEQYV. The CDR3 DNA sequence: TGTGCCAGCAGCTTAACAGAGCTAACTATCGAGCAGTACGTC.

In this sample, this clonotype turned up many times. V gene TRBV7-3 combines with J gene TRBJ2-2; 10 nucleotides agree with TRBD1. This CDR3 comprises 15 residues. V lost 5 bases to trimming and J lost 5 bases; unmatched junction nucleotides: 5. CDR1 and CDR2 (germline): SGHTA, FQGTGA. The CDR3 DNA sequence: TGTGCCAGCAGCCGGGGACAGGGGCGGACCGGGGAGCTGTTTTTT. Amino acids: CASSRGQGRTGELFF.

This clonotype was seen just once. The chain recombines TRBV12-3 or TRBV12-4 with TRBJ2-3; TRBD2 matches 15 bases. The CDR3 is made up of 17 amino acids. V was clipped by 3 bases and J by 2 bases; unmatched bases: 3. The CDR3 loop reads CASSFRTSGGVTDTQYF. DNA of the CDR3: TGTGCCAGCAGTTTCCGGACTAGCGGGGGGGTCACAGATACGCAGTATTTT.

This chain uses TRBV7-2 with TRBJ2-4, with 9 bases lining up with TRBD2. This CDR3 spans 15 amino acids. CDR1 is SGHTA, CDR2 FQGNSA, per germline. With 1 base clipped from V and 8 bases from J, the junction kept 6 bases outside the gene matches. CDR3 sequence (DNA): TGTGCCAGCAGCTTAGTGGCGGGGGGGCTTGACATTCAGTACTTC. Translation gives CASSLVAGGLDIQYF.

This clonotype has only a few counts. The chain has TRBV7-6 and TRBJ2-5; 9 nucleotides agree with TRBD2. The V and J ends lost 5 bases and 0 bases, in that order; junction bases with no gene match: 7. The CDR3 has 16 amino acids. CDR1 is SGHVS and CDR2 is FNYEAQ in the germline V gene. This CDR3 reads CASSPRLAAYQETQYF. The CDR3 DNA follows: TGTGCCAGCAGCCCAAGACTAGCGGCATACCAAGAGACCCAGTACTTC. The entire variable domain, with the rest obtained from reference TRBV7-6 and TRBJ2-5, is as follows: GAGVSQSPRYKVTKRGQDVALRCDPISGHVSLYWYRQALGQGPEFLTYFNYEAQQDKSGLPNDRFSAERPEGSISTLTIQRTEQRDSAMYRCASSPRLAAYQETQYFGPGTRLLVL.

CDR3 coding DNA: TGTGCCAGTAGTATCGCCGGGACAGGGGTCGGCTACACCTTC. Protein product: CASSIAGTGVGYTF. The chain is built from TRBV19 and TRBJ1-2; TRBD1 matches at 10 bases. Unmatched junction bases numbered 6, after V lost 3 bases and J lost 8 bases. CDR1 LNHDA and CDR2 SQIVND come from the germline V gene (reference sequence). The CDR3 runs 14 residues.

V is TRBV10-3 and J is TRBJ2-5; 14 nucleotides agree with TRBD2. Trimming removed 5 bases from V and 2 bases from J; junction bases left unmatched: 7. The CDR3 is 17 amino acids. Germline CDR1 ENHRY, CDR2 SYGVKD. The CDR3 DNA is TGTGCCATCAGTATAGGACTAGCGGGGGGACCTCAAGAGACCCAGTACTTC. Protein product: CAISIGLAGGPQETQYF.

This clonotype has only a few counts. The rearrangement joins TRBV7-6 to TRBJ1-6; weak D call: TRBD1 (5 bases). The V gene's germline CDR1 is SGHVS and CDR2 FNYEAQ. V lost 1 base and J 7 bases, leaving 11 bases between the germline ends. This CDR3 spans 15 amino acids. CDR3 region: CASSLDWGDNSPLHF. The CDR3 nucleotides are TGTGCCAGCAGCTTAGATTGGGGGGACAATTCACCCCTCCACTTT.

A few counts support this clonotype. The chain links TRBV6-6 to TRBJ1-1, with TRBD1 matching 7 bases. From germline, CDR1 is MNHNY and CDR2 SVGAGI (reference sequence). This CDR3 comprises 14 residues. Unmatched junction bases numbered 10, after V lost 7 bases and J lost 5 bases. The CDR3, as DNA: TGTGCCAGCAACCCCGACAGGGCCGGAACTGAAGCTTTCTTT. It encodes CASNPDRAGTEAFF.

This chain links TRBV20-1 with TRBJ1-2; 7 nucleotides match TRBD1. CDR1 DFQATT and CDR2 SNEGSKA come from the germline V gene (reference sequence). CDR3 length equals 13 residues. Here the CDR3 DNA reads TGCACCCCGGGACAGCTCTCTAACTATGGCTACACCTTC. It translates to CTPGQLSNYGYTF.

The chain links TRBV7-6 to TRBJ2-1; the match to TRBD2 covers 10 bases. CDR3 length: 18 amino acids. With 2 bases clipped from V and 3 bases from J, the junction kept 10 bases outside the gene matches. Germline V gene sequence: CDR1 SGHVS, CDR2 FNYEAQ. CDR3 region: CASSLKRGGLTDYNEQFF. CDR3 DNA: TGTGCCAGCAGCTTAAAGCGGGGGGGCCTTACTGACTACAATGAGCAGTTCTTC. Full variable domain (missing parts from reference TRBV7-6 and TRBJ2-1): GAGVSQSPRYKVTKRGQDVALRCDPISGHVSLYWYRQALGQGPEFLTYFNYEAQQDKSGLPNDRFSAERPEGSISTLTIQRTEQRDSAMYRCASSLKRGGLTDYNEQFFGPGTRLTVL.

This clonotype was detected a few times. This sequence joins TRBV6-1 and TRBJ1-3, with D unclear. Germline V CDR1 and CDR2: MNHNS, SASEGT. This CDR3 has 12 amino acids. V was pared by 8 bases and J by 4 bases, with 9 bases between. The CDR3 sequence is CASRIGGNTIYF. The CDR3 DNA follows: TGTGCCAGCCGGATCGGCGGAAACACCATATATTTT.